These 14 T cell receptor beta chains came from one sample sequenced in a study of blood T cells in healthy people across ages. It was with a sample-barcoded 5' primer and a J-beta primer mix that a second PCR of about 7 to 12 cycles was run. TCRdb re-called the 5' RACE reads with MiXCR, one entry per CDR3 protein. The sample yields around 2 million distinct CDR3 sequences, roughly two fifths seen once. Sequences were obtained from blood. The receptor set was obtained from a human donor in good health.

In its sample, this clonotype was seen a few times. V is TRBV29-1 and J is TRBJ1-2, with 9 bases identical to TRBD1. The CDR3 has 13 residues. With V trimmed by 7 bases and J by 5 bases, 8 bases remained unmatched. CDR1 SQVTM and CDR2 ANQGSEA come from the germline V gene. The CDR3 sequence: CSALTGTGYGYTF. The CDR3 DNA is TGCAGCGCCCTAACCGGGACAGGGTATGGCTACACCTTC. Full variable domain (outside the CDR3, taken from reference TRBV29-1 and TRBJ1-2): SAVISQKPSRDICQRGTSLTIQCQVDSQVTMMFWYRQQPGQSLTLIATANQGSEATYESGFVIDKFPISRPNLTFSTLTVSNMSPEDSSIYLCSALTGTGYGYTFGSGTRLTVV.

This chain connects TRBV3-1 to TRBJ2-1; D is unresolved. This CDR3 spans 15 amino acids. Deletions cut 0 bases from V and 3 bases from J, with 9 bases between. CDR1 is LGHDT and CDR2 is YNNKEL in the germline V gene (reference sequence). CDR3 in amino acids: CASSQDNGVYNEQFF. Here the CDR3 DNA reads TGTGCCAGCAGCCAAGATAACGGAGTCTACAATGAGCAGTTCTTC.

The J gene is TRBJ2-5, the V gene TRBV7-6; tentative D call: TRBD1 (6 bases). Deletions cut 1 base from V and 11 bases from J, with 17 bases between. Germline V lookup: CDR1 SGHVS, CDR2 FNYEAQ. The CDR3 consists of 14 residues. The CDR3 nucleotides are TGTGCCAGCAGCTTAGATGCAGGGGCAAGAGAGCAGTACTTC. Translation: CASSLDAGAREQYF.

The rearrangement uses TRBV4-1 and TRBJ2-1; 8 bases are a match to TRBD2. V lost 1 base and J lost 7; bases outside the gene matches: 12. This CDR3 contains 17 residues. The germline V gene encodes CDR1 MGHRA and CDR2 YSYEKL. The CDR3 loop is CASSQGGRGGLKNEQFF. As DNA, the CDR3 is TGCGCCAGCAGCCAAGGTGGACGGGGGGGCCTTAAGAATGAGCAGTTCTTC.

This chain links TRBV27 with TRBJ2-1; D is perhaps TRBD1 (5 bases). Germline V gene lookup returns CDR1 MNHEY and CDR2 SMNVEV (reference sequence). The CDR3 has 13 residues. Trimming shortened V by 2 bases and J by 10 bases, and 12 bases separated the two germline ends. CDR3 DNA: TGTGCCAGCAGTTTAAGGGGCAGCTACGAGCAGTTCTTC. It translates to CASSLRGSYEQFF.

This clonotype was observed a handful of times. This chain joins TRBV29-1 and TRBJ1-2; 9 nucleotides agree with TRBD1. With 0 bases clipped from V and 6 bases from J, the junction kept 8 bases outside the gene matches. CDR3 length: 15 residues. From germline, CDR1 is SQVTM and CDR2 ANQGSEA. The CDR3 nucleotides read TGCAGCGTTGAAGAAGGGACAGGGAGGATACATGGCTACACCTTC. Protein sequence: CSVEEGTGRIHGYTF. Supplemented by reference TRBV29-1 and TRBJ1-2, the full variable domain reads SAVISQKPSRDICQRGTSLTIQCQVDSQVTMMFWYRQQPGQSLTLIATANQGSEATYESGFVIDKFPISRPNLTFSTLTVSNMSPEDSSIYLCSVEEGTGRIHGYTFGSGTRLTVV.

This chain connects TRBV20-1 to TRBJ2-3; possibly TRBD2 for D (5 bases). The CDR3 sequence is 14 residues long. Trimming shortened V by 0 bases and J by 1 base, and 8 bases separated the two germline ends. The germline V gene has CDR1 DFQATT and CDR2 SNEGSKA (reference sequence). CDR3 bases: TGCAGTGCTAGAGAGGGGAGCCGCACAGATACGCAGTATTTT. This gives the protein CSAREGSRTDTQYF.

There are a few counts of this clonotype. The rearrangement links TRBV7-9 to TRBJ2-4; D is perhaps TRBD2 (6 bases). The V gene lost 3 bases and the J gene lost 8 bases, with 14 bases spanning the gap. In germline, CDR1 is SEHNR, CDR2 FQNEAQ (reference sequence). The CDR3 consists of 14 residues. CDR3 DNA sequence: TGTGCCAGCAGCTTTGAACGGGACTTATACATTCAGTACTTC. Protein: CASSFERDLYIQYF.

Worth noting for this clonotype: A read error may produce the germline difference seen at one junction end. This sequence joins TRBV27 and TRBJ2-1; D may match TRBD1 or TRBD2 (5 bases each). The CDR3 spans 14 residues. Per germline, CDR1 MNHEY and CDR2 SMNVEV (reference sequence). CDR3 residues: CASSSGTTYNERFF. The CDR3 region has the DNA TGTGCCAGCAGTTCAGGGACCACCTACAATGAGCGGTTCTTC.

This chain's CDR3 is CASSLLSSNPRGYTF. DNA for the CDR3: TGTGCCAGCAGCTTACTTTCATCTAACCCGCGTGGCTACACCTTC. V usage is TRBV11-2 and J usage is TRBJ1-2; D remains unclear. Between the trimmed V and J ends, which lost 2 bases and 7 bases, there was a span of 17 bases. CDR1 is SGHAT and CDR2 is FQNNGV in the germline V gene. The CDR3 is made up of 15 amino acids.

The CDR3 loop is CSVIPSRNVPMAQYF. CDR3 nucleotide sequence: TGCAGCGTTATACCTTCTCGAAACGTCCCGATGGCCCAGTACTTC. The chain recombines TRBV29-1 with TRBJ2-7; D call uncertain. In germline, CDR1 is SQVTM, CDR2 ANQGSEA. The V and J ends lost 5 bases and 10 bases respectively, with 27 bases between them. The CDR3 has 15 amino acids.

The chain employs TRBV20-1 and TRBJ1-1, with D unresolved. The CDR3 extends over 11 amino acids. Germline CDR1 and CDR2: DFQATT and SNEGSKA (reference sequence). The CDR3 coding sequence is TGCAGGGTCATAGGGAACACTGAAGCTTTCTTT. This translates into CRVIGNTEAFF.

The chain couples TRBV7-2 to TRBJ1-2; 10 bases map to TRBD1. Germline CDR1 SGHTA, CDR2 FQGNSA. The CDR3 has 19 amino acids. The V gene end was trimmed by 2 bases and the J gene end by 8 bases; junction bases not matched to a gene: 20. For the CDR3, the DNA is TGTGCCAGCAGCTTACCACTCCACCGCGACAGGGGGCGTTTTCGAGGCTACACCTTC. Translation gives CASSLPLHRDRGRFRGYTF.

The V and J genes are TRBV20-1 and TRBJ2-5; D is perhaps TRBD2 (6 bases). The CDR3 consists of 15 residues. Germline CDR1 is DFQATT and CDR2 is SNEGSKA (reference sequence). V lost 1 base and J 2 bases, leaving 14 bases between the germline ends. The CDR3 DNA is TGCAGTGCTAGAGGGTTTGGAGGGAGGCAAGAGACCCAGTACTTC. It codes for CSARGFGGRQETQYF.